The 5 T cell receptor beta chains reported below all come from one sample, sequenced in a study of PD-L1 blockade in urothelial cancer. Profiling relied on immunoSEQ multiplex PCR, and the TCRdb table lists in-frame clones only, not all of them. The table lists about 51,000 clones, approximately 86% of them singletons. Specimen: PBMCs, collected around atezolizumab (anti-PD-L1) treatment. All receptors come from a man in his sixties with urothelial cancer.

This chain uses TRBV7-8 with TRBJ1-1, with TRBD1 matching over 7 bases. CDR1 and CDR2 from the germline V gene are SGHVS and FQNEAQ. CDR3 length: 14 residues. The ends lost 5 bases at V and 2 bases at J; junction bases unmatched: 5. CDR3 sequence reads: CASSHRGINTEAFF. CDR3 coding DNA: TGTGCCAGCAGCCACAGGGGAATCAACACTGAAGCTTTCTTT.

The chain couples TRBV28 to TRBJ1-2, with 7 positions matching TRBD1. This CDR3 region has 15 residues. Germline V gene data show CDR1 as MDHEN and CDR2 as SYDVKM. V lost 6 bases, J lost 2 bases, and 9 bases stayed unmatched. This CDR3 reads CASRLDPGQNYGYTF. In nucleotides, the CDR3 is TGTGCCAGCAGACTGGACCCGGGACAGAACTATGGCTACACCTTC.

V and J are TRBV27 and TRBJ2-2; perhaps TRBD1 as D (6 bases). CDR1 and CDR2 (germline): MNHEY, SMNVEV (reference sequence). The CDR3 length is 11 residues. The germline V and J ends were trimmed by 10 bases and 7 bases, with 10 bases remaining between them. This CDR3 reads CATLGGGELFF. For the CDR3, the DNA is TGTGCCACCCTAGGGGGCGGGGAGCTGTTTTTT.

J is TRBJ2-1 and V is TRBV27, with a weak D call TRBD2 (5 bases). In germline, CDR1 is MNHEY, CDR2 SMNVEV (reference sequence). The V and J ends lost 3 bases and 6 bases respectively, with 9 bases between them. This CDR3 is built from 13 residues. The DNA of the CDR3 is TGTGCCAGCAGTTTGTCGGGAATCAATGAGCAGTTCTTC. Translation gives CASSLSGINEQFF.

V and J are TRBV5-6 and TRBJ2-7; a weak D match, TRBD2 (6 bases). Trimming removed 3 bases at V and 5 bases at J, with 21 bases between. The CDR3 runs 16 residues. From germline, CDR1 is SGHDT and CDR2 YYEEEE. CDR3 sequence: CASSSPGLIISNEQYF. The CDR3 nucleotides are TGTGCCAGCAGCTCCCCGGGACTCATAATTTCCAACGAGCAGTACTTC.